Listed below are T cell receptor beta chains from one sample, sequenced in a study of cytomegalovirus exposure and HLA in healthy donors. Generated by immunoSEQ multiplex PCR, the TCRdb table keeps only in-frame clones and is missing some. This sample carries around 200,000 clones, 75% to 85% of them seen once, and the ten largest clones take more than 3%. What was sequenced was PBMCs. These receptors were obtained from a woman aged 55 to 70 in good health and CMV-seropositive. The CDR3 runs from the conserved cysteine through the conserved F or W. A D gene is named only where the DNA matches it firmly. Clone size is given for some rows only: seen once, a few or many times, or a class if the clone is expanded.

TRBD1	-	13	TRBV6-5	TRBJ1-5	CASSPTGYQPQHF	TGTGCCAGCAGCCCGACAGGGTACCAGCCCCAGCATTTT
TRBD1	few	14	TRBV7-8	TRBJ1-2	CASRSTGAGYGYTF	TGTGCCAGCAGATCTACAGGGGCAGGGTATGGCTACACCTTC
TRBD1	-	16	TRBV30	TRBJ1-2	CAWSVRGTGINYGYTF	TGTGCCTGGAGTGTACGGGGGACAGGGATAAACTATGGCTACACCTTC
-	once	17	TRBV6-1	TRBJ2-6	CASSERAPGSGANVLTF	TGTGCCAGCAGTGAACGAGCGCCTGGCTCTGGGGCCAACGTCCTGACTTTC
TRBD2	-	15	TRBV5-4	TRBJ2-7	CASSLAGGSSYEQYF	TGTGCCAGCAGTTTAGCGGGAGGGTCCTCCTACGAGCAGTACTTC
TRBD2	once	16	TRBV9	TRBJ2-3	CASSVASGGAGDTQYF	TGTGCCAGCAGCGTAGCCAGCGGGGGGGCTGGAGATACGCAGTATTTT
TRBD1	-	13	TRBV28	TRBJ2-3	CASSSGQGDTQYF	TGTGCCAGCAGTTCAGGACAGGGCGATACGCAGTATTTT
-	-	16	TRBV11-2	TRBJ2-1	CASSLGWSLEYNEQFF	TGTGCCAGCAGCTTAGGATGGAGTCTCGAATACAATGAGCAGTTCTTC
TRBD1	-	15	TRBV2	TRBJ2-7	CASSARQGTSYEQYF	TGTGCCAGCAGTGCACGACAGGGTACCTCCTACGAGCAGTACTTC
-	-	17	TRBV15	TRBJ2-2	CATSSPGWGANTGELFF	TGTGCCACCAGCAGTCCGGGTTGGGGCGCGAACACCGGGGAGCTGTTTTTT
-	few	14	TRBV10-2	TRBJ2-1	CASRSTGSYNEQFF	TGCGCCAGCAGGTCGACAGGAAGCTACAATGAGCAGTTCTTC
TRBD1	-	16	TRBV27	TRBJ2-2	CASSAGQGSFDGELFF	TGTGCCAGCAGTGCTGGACAGGGGAGTTTTGACGGGGAGCTGTTTTTT
-	-	13	TRBV5-4	TRBJ2-5	CASSSANQETQYF	TGTGCCAGCAGCTCAGCGAACCAAGAGACCCAGTACTTC
TRBD1	once	15	TRBV7-8	TRBJ2-1	CASSPLQGQYNEQFF	TGTGCCAGCAGCCCCCTCCAGGGACAGTACAATGAGCAGTTCTTC
TRBD1	-	16	TRBV19	TRBJ1-5	CASSYDRGYSNQPQHF	TGTGCCAGTAGTTACGACAGGGGCTATAGCAATCAGCCCCAGCATTTT
TRBD1	few	13	TRBV30	TRBJ1-2	CAWSVQGNNGYTF	TGTGCCTGGAGTGTACAGGGGAACAATGGCTACACCTTC
TRBD1	-	15	TRBV6-1	TRBJ1-4	CASSPMTGTNEKLFF	TGTGCCAGCAGCCCCATGACAGGGACAAATGAAAAACTGTTTTTT
TRBD1	-	13	TRBV29-1	TRBJ2-5	CSVGTGPQETQYF	TGCAGCGTCGGGACAGGGCCACAAGAGACCCAGTACTTC
TRBD2	-	13	TRBV19	TRBJ2-3	CASSSGSPDTQYF	TGTGCCAGTAGTAGCGGGAGCCCAGATACGCAGTATTTT
-	-	15	TRBV7-3	TRBJ1-2	CASSLSSWGREGYTF	TGTGCCAGCAGCTTAAGTTCTTGGGGGCGCGAAGGCTACACCTTC
-	few	13	TRBV5-1	TRBJ2-7	CASSLLGAYEQYF	TGCGCCAGCAGCTTGCTCGGGGCCTACGAGCAGTACTTC
-	-	14	TRBV28	TRBJ1-6	CAGRGSSYNSPLHF	TGTGCCGGCAGAGGGAGCTCCTATAATTCACCCCTCCACTTT
-	-	16	TRBV5-1	TRBJ1-4	CASSSADVTNNEKLFF	TGCGCCAGCAGCTCGGCCGACGTGACAAATAATGAAAAACTGTTTTTT
-	-	12	TRBV19	TRBJ1-5	CASRESGQPQHF	TGTGCCAGTAGGGAATCGGGACAGCCCCAGCATTTT
TRBD2	-	17	TRBV15	TRBJ2-7	CATSRVRLAGISYEQYF	TGTGCCACCAGCAGAGTTAGACTAGCGGGGATCTCCTACGAGCAGTACTTC
TRBD2	-	18	TRBV28	TRBJ2-3	CASSLPLLAGVSTDTQYF	TGTGCCAGCAGTTTACCCCTACTAGCGGGGGTGAGCACAGATACGCAGTATTTT
TRBD1	few	14	TRBV2	TRBJ1-2	CASSGDRGNYGYTF	TGTGCCAGCAGTGGGGACAGGGGAAACTATGGCTACACCTTC
TRBD1	-	14	TRBV28	TRBJ1-5	CASSLSRGHQPQHF	TGTGCCAGCAGTTTATCGAGGGGGCATCAGCCCCAGCATTTT
-	-	16	TRBV5-8	TRBJ2-1	CASSLEEGLLYNEQFF	TGTGCCAGCAGCTTGGAGGAGGGGCTCCTCTACAATGAGCAGTTCTTC
-	-	17	TRBV19	TRBJ1-5	CASSIKQGLPGNQPQHF	TGTGCCAGTAGTATAAAACAGGGCTTGCCCGGCAATCAGCCCCAGCATTTT
-	-	16	TRBV21-1	TRBJ2-2	CASSKGPGQGTGELFF	TGTGCCAGCAGCAAAGGGCCGGGACAGGGAACCGGGGAGCTGTTTTTT
TRBD1	once	13	TRBV28	TRBJ2-7	CASSGQGGDEQYF	TGTGCCAGCAGCGGACAGGGGGGGGACGAGCAGTACTTC